One and the same sample provided the 19 T cell receptor beta chains below, sequenced in a study of breast tumors, draining lymph nodes, adjacent tissues. TCRdb independently ran MiXCR on the multiplex PCR reads; one entry per CDR3 protein. Among approximately 250,000 distinct CDR3 sequences listed, nearly 35% were seen once. The lymph nodes were axillary draining lymph nodes from breast cancer patients. Sequencing was performed on axillary lymph node tissue. The receptor source for this set is a female donor with breast cancer. Some clones in this sample may be carry-over from other donors' samples.

Comment on this clonotype: A read error may account for a junction end that differs from germline. The chain links TRBV11-3 to TRBJ2-3, with 10 positions matching TRBD2. Germline V gene lookup returns CDR1 SGHNT and CDR2 YENEEA. This CDR3 contains 17 residues. CDR3 coding DNA: TGTGCCTGCAGTGCCGAACCTAGCGGGAGCCGCACAGATACGCAGTATTTT. It translates to CACSAEPSGSRTDTQYF. The variable domain in full, with the rest retrieved from reference TRBV11-3 and TRBJ2-3, is EAGVVQSPRYKIIEKKQPVAFWCNPISGHNTLYWYLQNLGQGPELLIRYENEEAVDDSQLPKDRFSAERLKGVDSTLKIQPAELGDSAVYLCACSAEPSGSRTDTQYFGPGTRLTVL.

With respect to this clonotype: This may arise from a read error, as a much more abundant clone is one base away. The V call is TRBV3-1, the J call TRBJ2-7; D is possibly TRBD1 (5 bases). Trimming took 0 bases from V and 9 from J, leaving 12 bases between them. Per germline, CDR1 LGHDT and CDR2 YNNKEL (reference sequence). CDR3 size: 13 residues. DNA of the CDR3: TGTGCCAGCAGCCAAGAGGGGCTAAGAGGGCAGTACTTC. As protein: CASSQEGLRGQYF.

This clonotype was counted at least ten times. The rearrangement links TRBV7-2 to TRBJ2-6; D is possibly TRBD1 (6 bases). The CDR3 consists of 18 residues. Per germline, CDR1 SGHTA and CDR2 FQGNSA. Between the trimmed V and J ends, which lost 5 bases and 0 bases, there was a span of 17 bases. The CDR3 nucleotides read TGTGCCAGCAGCCCCCACAGGGAGTTCCTCTCTGGGGCCAACGTCCTGACTTTC. Its translation is CASSPHREFLSGANVLTF.

There are many counts of this clonotype. This sequence joins TRBV14 and TRBJ2-5; TRBD2 matches at 7 bases. This CDR3 comprises 16 residues. Germline trimming cut 2 bases from V and 7 bases from J; bases unmatched to any gene: 13. Germline V gives CDR1 SGHDN, CDR2 FVKESK. CDR3 amino acids: CASSQSAGVAGGTQYF. DNA for the CDR3: TGTGCCAGCAGCCAATCCGCGGGAGTGGCCGGGGGGACCCAGTACTTC.

In its sample, this clonotype was seen many times. The chain carries TRBV5-1 and TRBJ2-5, with a weak D call TRBD1 (7 bases). This CDR3 is 15 amino acids long. Germline loops: CDR1 SGHRS, CDR2 YFSETQ. V was cut by 4 bases and J by 0 bases, with 13 bases left in between. CDR3 sequence: CASSRGTEYQETQYF. CDR3 DNA: TGCGCCAGCAGCCGGGGGACAGAGTACCAAGAGACCCAGTACTTC.

V usage is TRBV20-1 and J usage is TRBJ2-1, with a weak D call TRBD2 (9 bases). This CDR3 is built from 15 residues. V shed 5 bases and J shed 7 bases, with 21 bases lying between them. CDR1 is DFQATT and CDR2 is SNEGSKA in the germline V gene (reference sequence). The DNA of the CDR3 is TGCAGTGCTGAGACAGGGGCTAGCGGGGCAAATGAGCAGTTCTTC. It encodes CSAETGASGANEQFF.

In its sample, this clonotype was seen many times. The chain carries TRBV14 and TRBJ2-5; no firm D call. Germline V gene sequence: CDR1 SGHDN, CDR2 FVKESK. This CDR3 has 17 residues. Trimming removed 0 bases at V and 7 bases at J, with 21 bases between. CDR3 in amino acids: CASSQDWEGDRSGTQYF. CDR3 DNA: TGTGCCAGCAGCCAAGATTGGGAAGGTGATAGGAGTGGGACCCAGTACTTC.

The chain combines TRBV7-9 with TRBJ2-7, with TRBD1 identical over 8 bases. The V segment lost 6 bases and the J segment 6 bases; nucleotides outside the gene matches: 7. The CDR3 is made up of 13 amino acids. CDR1 is SEHNR, CDR2 FQNEAQ, per germline (reference sequence). CDR3 sequence (DNA): TGTGCCAGCAGATACGGGACAGGTCTCGAGCAGTACTTC. Translating gives CASRYGTGLEQYF.

CDR3 sequence (DNA): TGCGCCAGCAGCTACGGACAGCTTCGCACTGAAGCTTTCTTT. This sequence encodes CASSYGQLRTEAFF. V usage is TRBV5-1 and J usage is TRBJ1-1; D possibly corresponds to TRBD1 (6 bases). V was trimmed by 3 bases and J by 4 bases, leaving 13 bases between them. The length of the CDR3 is 14 residues. Germline V gene sequence: CDR1 SGHRS, CDR2 YFSETQ.

This clonotype was counted at least ten times. V usage is TRBV7-2 and J usage is TRBJ2-7; the D gene is possibly TRBD1 (6 bases). This CDR3 region has 14 residues. Germline-derived CDR1 and CDR2 are SGHTA and FQGNSA. Trimming stripped 3 bases from V and 3 bases from J, with 12 bases between. DNA of the CDR3: TGTGCCAGCAGCTTGTCCGGGACACTCTACGAGCAGTACTTC. This codes for CASSLSGTLYEQYF. Complete variable domain (other parts from reference TRBV7-2 and TRBJ2-7): GAGVSQSPSNKVTEKGKDVELRCDPISGHTALYWYRQSLGQGLEFLIYFQGNSAPDKSGLPSDRFSAERTGGSVSTLTIQRTQQEDSAVYLCASSLSGTLYEQYFGPGTRLTVT.

The chain combines TRBV20-1 with TRBJ2-3, with 10 bases matching TRBD2. The CDR3 loop spans 14 amino acids. Germline V gene sequence: CDR1 DFQATT, CDR2 SNEGSKA (reference sequence). The V and J ends lost 5 bases and 11 bases, in that order; junction bases with no gene match: 13. The CDR3 loop reads CSAPVVAGGNEQYF. The CDR3 DNA reads TGCAGTGCTCCGGTGGTAGCGGGAGGCAATGAGCAGTATTTT.

At least ten counts were recorded for this clonotype. This chain uses TRBV2 with TRBJ1-2, with D possibly matching TRBD1 (6 bases). This CDR3 contains 14 residues. Per the germline V gene, CDR1 is SNHLY and CDR2 is FYNNEI. Trimming shortened V by 6 bases and J by 10 bases, and 21 bases separated the two germline ends. The CDR3 region has the DNA TGTGCCAGCAGGAAGATACAGGGAAGGGGGGACTACACCTTC. Translated: CASRKIQGRGDYTF.

This clonotype occurred many times. The chain combines TRBV7-9 with TRBJ2-7; 9 positions agree with TRBD1. J lost 2 bases, V lost 4 bases, and 6 bases had no gene match. This CDR3 comprises 15 residues. Germline V gene sequence: CDR1 SEHNR, CDR2 FQNEAQ (reference sequence). DNA for the CDR3: TGTGCCAGCAGCTCCGAGACAGGGGGGACCTACGAGCAGTACTTC. This translates into CASSSETGGTYEQYF.

This clonotype showed up many times. CDR3 in amino acids: CASSFYPVGSGELFF. The CDR3 DNA sequence: TGTGCCAGCAGCTTTTACCCCGTGGGATCCGGGGAGCTGTTTTTT. The J gene is TRBJ2-2, the V gene TRBV7-3, with D unclear. The CDR3 loop spans 15 amino acids. CDR1 SGHTA and CDR2 FQGTGA come from the germline V gene. Trimming shortened V by 3 bases and J by 6 bases, and 14 bases separated the two germline ends.

Turning to this clonotype: One end of the junction fails to match germline, which may point to a read error. V gene TRBV24-1 combines with J gene TRBJ2-2; a weak D match, TRBD2 (6 bases). Germline V gene data show CDR1 as KGHDR and CDR2 as SFDVKD. The CDR3 totals 15 residues. The DNA for the CDR3 is TGTGCCACCAGTGACACGGAACGGTTCACCGGGGGGCTGTTTTTT. It encodes CATSDTERFTGGLFF.

The chain carries TRBV18 and TRBJ1-2, with TRBD1 identical over 9 bases. CDR3 length equals 14 residues. The V gene end was trimmed by 3 bases and the J gene end by 6 bases; junction bases not matched to a gene: 5. Germline CDR1 KGHSH, CDR2 LQKENI. CDR3 loop: CASSPGTGQHGYTF. CDR3 coding DNA: TGTGCCAGCTCACCCGGGACAGGGCAGCATGGCTACACCTTC.

The chain combines TRBV10-3 with TRBJ2-4; TRBD2 is a possible D gene (6 bases). V dropped 0 bases and J dropped 3 bases, with 9 bases sitting between them. The V gene's germline CDR1 is ENHRY and CDR2 SYGVKD. The CDR3 consists of 15 residues. CDR3 protein: CAISESGGGKNIQYF. In DNA form, the CDR3 reads TGTGCCATCAGTGAGTCGGGGGGAGGCAAAAACATTCAGTACTTC.

The rearrangement uses TRBV20-1 and TRBJ2-3; D could derive from TRBD1 or TRBD2 (7 bases each). The germline CDR1 and CDR2 sequences are DFQATT and SNEGSKA (reference sequence). The CDR3 runs to 13 residues. V was pared by 3 bases and J by 11 bases, with 18 bases between. This CDR3 reads CSARSGTVDEQYF. Written as DNA, the CDR3 is TGCAGTGCTAGGAGCGGGACAGTTGATGAGCAGTATTTT.

This clonotype was found many times. The chain couples TRBV9 to TRBJ1-6; D call uncertain. Germline V gene lookup returns CDR1 SGDLS and CDR2 YYNGEE. The CDR3 is made up of 14 amino acids. The V and J ends lost 4 bases and 2 bases respectively, with 7 bases between them. Written as DNA, the CDR3 is TGTGCCAGCAGCTATGGTCCCTATAATTCACCCCTCCACTTT. This codes for CASSYGPYNSPLHF.